A selection of T cell receptor beta chains follows, all from one sample in a study of beta chain features in type 1 diabetes. Profiled with immunoSEQ multiplex PCR; TCRdb holds only in-frame clones, not every one. The data hold over 500,000 clones, with around 15% observed a single time. Sample: naive CD4+ T cells from blood. The receptors here all came from a man between 18 and 29 years old in good health. CDR3s include the opening cysteine and the closing phenylalanine or tryptophan. The order of the fields is J gene, D gene, V gene, clone size, CDR3 protein, CDR3 DNA. A D gene is named only where the DNA matches it firmly. Size is stated for part of the rows, as once, few or many counts, or as a class when the clone is expanded.

TRBJ2-5 - TRBV7-9 few CASSLEQIQETQYF TGTGCCAGCAGCTTAGAACAGATCCAAGAGACCCAGTACTTC
TRBJ1-6 - TRBV4-1 few CASSQDPSSPLHF TGCGCCAGCAGCCAAGATCCCTCTTCACCCCTCCACTTT
TRBJ2-2 - TRBV6-5 - CASSRNTGELFF TGTGCCAGCTCAAGGAACACCGGGGAGCTGTTTTTT
TRBJ2-2 - TRBV28 - CASRTRREVGELFF TGTGCCAGCAGGACTCGGCGCGAGGTCGGGGAGCTGTTTTTT
TRBJ2-6 - TRBV5-4 many CASVRDRSSGANVLTF TGTGCCAGCGTGCGGGACAGAAGCTCTGGGGCCAACGTCCTGACTTTC
TRBJ1-6 - TRBV9 few CASSTLQVDTSPLHF TGTGCCAGCAGCACCCTTCAAGTCGATACTTCACCCCTCCACTTT
TRBJ1-4 - TRBV7-2 few CASSSGITNEKLFF TGTGCCAGCAGCTCGGGGATTACTAATGAAAAACTGTTTTTT
TRBJ1-4 TRBD1 TRBV4-3 - CASSQTTGYLFF TGCGCCAGCAGCCAAACGACAGGGTACCTGTTTTTT
TRBJ2-5 - TRBV19 - CASSMVQAKETQYF TGTGCCAGTAGTATGGTACAGGCGAAGGAGACCCAGTACTTC
TRBJ2-6 - TRBV29-1 - CSVVPGTGANVLTF TGCAGCGTTGTTCCAGGGACTGGGGCCAACGTCCTGACTTTC
TRBJ2-7 TRBD1 TRBV19 - CASSIGPGQGGGYEQYF TGTGCCAGTAGTATAGGCCCCGGACAGGGAGGTGGATACGAGCAGTACTTC
TRBJ1-1 - TRBV5-4 - CASSMTDREAFF TGTGCCAGCAGCATGACCGACAGGGAAGCTTTCTTT
TRBJ1-1 - TRBV5-1 - CASSLDREAFF TGCGCCAGCAGCTTGGACAGGGAAGCTTTCTTT
TRBJ2-2 TRBD1 TRBV7-3 - CASRSQGADTGELFF TGTGCCAGCAGATCCCAGGGGGCGGACACCGGGGAGCTGTTTTTT
TRBJ2-5 - TRBV28 - CASSLSGRYQETQYF TGTGCCAGCAGTCTCTCAGGGAGGTACCAAGAGACCCAGTACTTC
TRBJ1-5 - TRBV30 - CAWSVETGNQPQHF TGTGCCTGGAGTGTAGAAACAGGCAATCAGCCCCAGCATTTT
TRBJ2-5 - TRBV21-1 - CASSKGLQHHQETQYF TGTGCCAGCAGCAAAGGCCTTCAGCACCACCAAGAGACCCAGTACTTC
TRBJ2-3 TRBD2 TRBV7-2 few CASSLHSGLAGVRDTQYF TGTGCCAGCAGCTTACATTCCGGACTAGCGGGAGTGAGGGATACGCAGTATTTT
TRBJ1-2 - TRBV9 few CASSVPPLRGYTF TGTGCCAGCAGCGTACCCCCCCTCCGTGGCTACACCTTC
TRBJ2-3 TRBD2 TRBV14 - CASSPGLAGDTQYF TGTGCCAGCAGCCCGGGACTAGCGGGAGATACGCAGTATTTT
TRBJ1-2 - TRBV27 - CASSLKEDYGYTF TGTGCCAGCAGTTTAAAGGAAGACTATGGCTACACCTTC
TRBJ2-1 TRBD2 TRBV7-3 - CASSLRGTSGGHSYNEQFF TGTGCCAGCAGCCTACGCGGGACTAGCGGGGGGCACTCCTACAATGAGCAGTTCTTC
TRBJ1-1 - TRBV2 few CASSGSAEAFF TGTGCCAGTAGCGGATCCGCTGAAGCTTTCTTT
TRBJ2-3 TRBD2 TRBV9 - CASSVVPESGGKQYF TGTGCCAGCAGCGTAGTCCCCGAGTCGGGGGGTAAGCAGTATTTT
TRBJ1-1 TRBD1 TRBV5-1 - CASSLTGVSTEAFF TGCGCCAGCAGCTTGACAGGGGTTAGCACTGAAGCTTTCTTT
TRBJ2-1 TRBD2 TRBV18 - CASSYGLVGGNEQFF TGTGCCAGCTCCTACGGACTAGTCGGGGGCAATGAGCAGTTCTTC
TRBJ1-4 - TRBV9 few CASSVDGGKLFF TGTGCCAGCAGCGTAGATGGGGGGAAACTGTTTTTT
TRBJ1-1 - TRBV28 few CAIHPAGALNTEAFF TGTGCCATACACCCTGCTGGGGCCCTGAACACTGAAGCTTTCTTT
TRBJ2-3 TRBD1 TRBV11-2 - CASTAGTGAADTQYF TGTGCCAGCACCGCTGGTACAGGGGCGGCAGATACGCAGTATTTT
TRBJ2-5 - TRBV7-2 - CASSLVSFETQYF TGTGCCAGCAGCTTAGTCAGTTTCGAGACCCAGTACTTC
TRBJ2-3 TRBD2 TRBV9 - CASSPGTSGRMDTQYF TGTGCCAGCAGCCCCGGGACTAGCGGGAGGATGGATACGCAGTATTTT
TRBJ2-2 - TRBV9 - CASSVAPNTGELFF TGTGCCAGCAGCGTAGCCCCGAACACCGGGGAGCTGTTTTTT
TRBJ2-2 - TRBV28 few CASSSPPISTGELFF TGTGCCAGCAGTTCCCCTCCTATCAGCACCGGGGAGCTGTTTTTT
TRBJ2-5 TRBD2 TRBV29-1 few CSGGEGRVETQYF TGCAGTGGGGGGGAGGGCCGAGTGGAGACCCAGTACTTC
TRBJ2-3 TRBD1 TRBV6-6 - CASRESGQVSTDTQYF TGTGCCAGCAGAGAATCGGGACAGGTTAGCACAGATACGCAGTATTTT
TRBJ2-5 - TRBV20-1 few CSAKVGETQYF TGCAGTGCTAAAGTGGGAGAGACCCAGTACTTC
TRBJ1-2 TRBD1 TRBV28 - CASRSTGPYGYTF TGTGCCAGCAGATCGACAGGGCCCTATGGCTACACCTTC
TRBJ2-1 - TRBV6-6 few CASNLSAGKYNEQFF TGTGCCAGCAACTTATCCGCGGGGAAATACAATGAGCAGTTCTTC
TRBJ1-2 TRBD1 TRBV28 few CASRSDRGPGYTF TGTGCCAGCAGATCTGACAGGGGACCTGGCTACACCTTC
TRBJ2-2 - TRBV6-1 - CASSEVGTGELFF TGTGCCAGCAGTGAAGTGGGCACCGGGGAGCTGTTTTTT
TRBJ1-4 - TRBV20-1 - CSSPWEKLFF TGCAGTTCCCCCTGGGAAAAACTGTTTTTT
TRBJ2-7 TRBD2 TRBV2 - CASSWVAGGGEQYF TGTGCCAGCAGTTGGGTAGCGGGAGGGGGTGAGCAGTACTTC
TRBJ2-3 - TRBV9 - CASSVAGAITDTQYF TGTGCCAGCAGCGTTGCAGGGGCGATCACAGATACGCAGTATTTT
TRBJ2-3 - TRBV5-4 - CASSRAGTTDTQYF TGTGCCAGCAGCAGAGCAGGGACCACAGATACGCAGTATTTT
TRBJ2-3 TRBD2 TRBV7-3 - CASSLKALRTSGRAGTDTQYF TGTGCCAGCAGCTTAAAAGCACTCCGGACTAGCGGGAGGGCCGGCACAGATACGCAGTATTTT
TRBJ1-3 - TRBV9 - CASSVGGLNSGNTIYF TGTGCCAGCAGCGTAGGGGGACTCAACTCTGGAAACACCATATATTTT
TRBJ2-7 - TRBV6-1 - CASSERDDPRYEQYF TGTGCCAGCAGTGAAAGGGACGACCCCCGTTACGAGCAGTACTTC